One and the same sample provided the 22 T cell receptor beta chains below, sequenced in a study of cytomegalovirus exposure and HLA in healthy donors. Both 60 Vbeta primers and 13 Jbeta primers went into the PCR. Profiled with immunoSEQ multiplex PCR; TCRdb holds only in-frame clones, not every one. The sample includes around 200,000 clones. Sequencing used PBMCs. Every receptor here comes from a girl under 10 years old in good health and CMV-seropositive.

The chain couples TRBV11-2 to TRBJ2-5; 8 bases line up with TRBD2. CDR3 size: 15 residues. Germline CDR1 reads SGHAT; CDR2 reads FQNNGV. V was clipped by 1 base and J by 3 bases; unmatched bases: 4. In DNA form, the CDR3 reads TGTGCCAGCAGCTTAGCGGGGGGGGGAAAAGAGACCCAGTACTTC. Its protein is CASSLAGGGKETQYF. The full variable domain, its missing parts supplied by reference TRBV11-2 and TRBJ2-5, is EAGVAQSPRYKIIEKRQSVAFWCNPISGHATLYWYQQILGQGPKLLIQFQNNGVVDDSQLPKDRFSAERLKGVDSTLKIQPAKLEDSAVYLCASSLAGGGKETQYFGPGTRLLVL.

This chain joins TRBV6-6 and TRBJ2-7, with D perhaps TRBD1 (5 bases). This CDR3 comprises 13 residues. CDR1 and CDR2 from the germline V gene are MNHNY and SVGAGI (reference sequence). Between the trimmed V and J ends, which lost 2 bases and 2 bases, there was a span of 7 bases. DNA of the CDR3: TGTGCCAGCAGTTACCAGGGTACCTACGAGCAGTACTTC. It codes for CASSYQGTYEQYF.

Remarks on this clone: This same CDR3 is encoded by further DNA sequences in the sample. The V call is TRBV7-6, the J call TRBJ1-1; 8 nucleotides match TRBD1. V dropped 5 bases and J dropped 0; count of bases not matched to a gene: 5. This CDR3 comprises 15 residues. Germline V gene data show CDR1 as SGHVS and CDR2 as FNYEAQ. CDR3 sequence (DNA): TGTGCCAGCAGCCCGCCGACAGGGGTGAACACTGAAGCTTTCTTT. This translates into CASSPPTGVNTEAFF.

The chain employs TRBV5-4 and TRBJ2-2; a possible D gene is TRBD2 (6 bases). The CDR3 is made up of 13 amino acids. Deletions cut 4 bases from V and 6 bases from J, with 10 bases between. Germline CDR1 SGHNT, CDR2 YYREEE (reference sequence). In nucleotides, the CDR3 is TGTGCCAGCAGCCAACTAGCAGCCGGGGAGCTGTTTTTT. Its protein product is CASSQLAAGELFF.

J is TRBJ2-6 and V is TRBV5-1; possibly TRBD1 for D (5 bases). Trimming took off 5 bases at V and 0 bases at J, with 9 bases between the two ends. This CDR3 has 15 residues. The germline gives CDR1 SGHRS, CDR2 YFSETQ. The CDR3 loop reads CASRVTVSGANVLTF. CDR3 coding DNA: TGCGCCAGCAGGGTGACAGTCTCTGGGGCCAACGTCCTGACTTTC.

The J gene is TRBJ1-2, the V gene TRBV7-2; D is possibly TRBD1 (5 bases). The V gene's germline CDR1 is SGHTA and CDR2 FQGNSA. This CDR3 region has 17 residues. Trimming left V 4 bases short and J 6 bases short, with 24 bases between. The CDR3 is CASSWWGLRGEEDGYTF. As DNA, the CDR3 is TGTGCCAGCAGCTGGTGGGGACTTCGAGGGGAAGAGGATGGCTACACCTTC.

A word on this clone: Germline and junction disagree at one end, which may indicate a read error. The chain employs TRBV11-2 and TRBJ2-1; the D is unclear. The germline V gene has CDR1 SGHAT and CDR2 FQNNGV. CDR3 length equals 12 residues. The CDR3, as DNA: TGTGCCAGCACCTTAGCTCTCGGTGAGCAGTTCTTC. It codes for CASTLALGEQFF.

A remark on this clone: Other DNA sequences of this sample code for an identical CDR3. This chain uses TRBV5-1 with TRBJ2-7; 11 bases map to TRBD2. CDR3 length: 16 amino acids. The germline CDR1 and CDR2 sequences are SGHRS and YFSETQ. Trimming at V came to 0 bases and at J to 5 bases, leaving 7 bases not matched to a gene. In nucleotides, the CDR3 is TGCGCCAGCAGCTTGGTCGCTAGCGGGAGGTCCGACGAGCAGTACTTC. This gives the protein CASSLVASGRSDEQYF.

The gene calls are TRBV5-4 and TRBJ2-7; D perhaps matches TRBD1 (5 bases). This CDR3 has 14 residues. CDR1 is SGHNT and CDR2 is YYREEE in the germline V gene (reference sequence). The germline V and J ends were trimmed by 0 bases and 3 bases, with 10 bases remaining between them. This CDR3 reads CASSLDAGRYEQYF. CDR3 bases: TGTGCCAGCAGCTTGGATGCAGGGCGCTACGAGCAGTACTTC.

This sequence joins TRBV18 and TRBJ1-1; maybe TRBD1 (5 bases). This CDR3 comprises 13 residues. Germline lookup yields CDR1 KGHSH and CDR2 LQKENI. Trimming stripped 2 bases from V and 8 bases from J, with 12 bases between. The CDR3 spells CASSPYGGGEAFF. In DNA, the CDR3 is TGTGCCAGCTCACCATACGGGGGGGGAGAAGCTTTCTTT.

V usage is TRBV7-2 and J usage is TRBJ2-1, with D perhaps matching TRBD1 (6 bases). Trimming took 5 bases from V and 6 from J, leaving 14 bases between them. The CDR3 covers 14 residues. Germline lookup yields CDR1 SGHTA and CDR2 FQGNSA. The CDR3: CASSIPGQLNEQFF. CDR3 coding DNA: TGTGCCAGCAGCATACCGGGACAACTCAATGAGCAGTTCTTC.

The chain combines TRBV7-9 with TRBJ2-7; D possibly corresponds to TRBD1 (6 bases). Trimming cost V 4 bases and J 4 bases, with 14 bases left between them. CDR3 size: 14 residues. From germline, CDR1 is SEHNR and CDR2 FQNEAQ (reference sequence). The CDR3 loop is CASSSDRLPYEQYF. In nucleotides, the CDR3 is TGTGCCAGCAGCTCCGACAGGCTACCGTACGAGCAGTACTTC.

The chain couples TRBV18 to TRBJ2-3; 11 bases are a match to TRBD2. The germline gives CDR1 KGHSH, CDR2 LQKENI. The CDR3 is made up of 15 amino acids. With 6 bases clipped from V and 6 bases from J, the junction kept 8 bases outside the gene matches. CDR3 region: CASSLGLAGSDTQYF. As DNA, the CDR3 is TGTGCCAGCTCCCTCGGACTAGCGGGTTCGGATACGCAGTATTTT.

J is TRBJ1-2 and V is TRBV2; no reliable D call. V gave up 1 base and J gave up 7 bases, with 7 bases separating them. The CDR3 extends over 12 amino acids. Germline CDR1 reads SNHLY; CDR2 reads FYNNEI. The CDR3 region is CASSEVAVGYTF. In DNA, the CDR3 is TGTGCCAGCAGTGAAGTGGCGGTTGGCTACACCTTC.

The chain links TRBV25-1 to TRBJ1-1; 8 bases are a match to TRBD1. The CDR3 has 14 amino acids. Germline V CDR1 and CDR2: MGHDK, SYGVNS. J was trimmed by 1 base and V by 8 bases; bases with no gene match: 6. The CDR3 region is CASVGTGRNTEAFF. CDR3 in DNA: TGTGCCAGCGTCGGGACAGGTCGGAACACTGAAGCTTTCTTT.

The gene calls are TRBV28 and TRBJ2-5; 10 bases agree with TRBD2. TRBJ2-7 matches the DNA end more closely, so the J call is doubtful. The CDR3 runs 16 residues. In germline, CDR1 is MDHEN, CDR2 SYDVKM. CDR3 sequence (DNA): TGTGCCAGCAGTTCATACACTAGCGGGAAGCCATACGAGCAGTACTTC. Translation gives CASSSYTSGKPYEQYF.

The J gene is TRBJ2-5, the V gene TRBV5-6; D is undetermined. V dropped 2 bases and J dropped 5 bases, with 13 bases sitting between them. The germline gives CDR1 SGHDT, CDR2 YYEEEE. The CDR3 consists of 14 residues. CDR3 in amino acids: CASSFSPAQETQYF. The CDR3 region has the DNA TGTGCCAGCAGCTTTTCCCCCGCACAGGAGACCCAGTACTTC.

This chain uses TRBV4-2 with TRBJ1-3; no reliable D call. The V gene's germline CDR1 is LGHNA and CDR2 YNFKEQ. V lost 1 base to trimming and J lost 4 bases, with 8 bases between them. This CDR3 spans 14 amino acids. CDR3: CASSQVTGGNTIYF. CDR3 nucleotides: TGTGCCAGCAGCCAAGTGACGGGGGGAAACACCATATATTTT.

Note on this clone: The sample carries other DNA sequences with the same CDR3. The chain is built from TRBV10-3 and TRBJ2-2; D possibly corresponds to TRBD2 (6 bases). Deletions cut 11 bases from V and 6 bases from J, with 19 bases between. The CDR3 spans 14 residues. The germline gives CDR1 ENHRY, CDR2 SYGVKD. CDR3 nucleotides: TGTGCCTCCCTTGGAGGGAAGAAAGCCGGGGAGCTGTTTTTT. It is translated as CASLGGKKAGELFF.

This chain uses TRBV5-6 with TRBJ2-3; weak D call: TRBD2 (5 bases). The germline gives CDR1 SGHDT, CDR2 YYEEEE. The CDR3 runs 14 residues. Trimming took off 0 bases at V and 0 bases at J, with 5 bases between the two ends. The CDR3: CASSLGGSTDTQYF. CDR3 in DNA: TGTGCCAGCAGCTTGGGCGGGAGCACAGATACGCAGTATTTT.

The chain is built from TRBV11-3 and TRBJ2-7, with a tentative D call TRBD1 (5 bases). In germline, CDR1 is SGHNT, CDR2 YENEEA. The ends were cut back, 8 bases at V and 3 bases at J, with 32 bases in the middle. This CDR3 spans 19 amino acids. The DNA of the CDR3 is TGTGCCAGCTCGCGGTGGGCAAGACTCAGGGAAAAATTAGGCTACGAGCAGTACTTC. Translating it yields CASSRWARLREKLGYEQYF.

The chain carries TRBV28 and TRBJ2-5; maybe TRBD2 (5 bases). V dropped 2 bases and J dropped 0 bases, with 16 bases sitting between them. Germline V gene lookup returns CDR1 MDHEN and CDR2 SYDVKM. The CDR3 consists of 17 residues. CDR3 bases: TGTGCCAGCAGTTTACCCACCCGGGGAGTTTACCAAGAGACCCAGTACTTC. Protein: CASSLPTRGVYQETQYF.